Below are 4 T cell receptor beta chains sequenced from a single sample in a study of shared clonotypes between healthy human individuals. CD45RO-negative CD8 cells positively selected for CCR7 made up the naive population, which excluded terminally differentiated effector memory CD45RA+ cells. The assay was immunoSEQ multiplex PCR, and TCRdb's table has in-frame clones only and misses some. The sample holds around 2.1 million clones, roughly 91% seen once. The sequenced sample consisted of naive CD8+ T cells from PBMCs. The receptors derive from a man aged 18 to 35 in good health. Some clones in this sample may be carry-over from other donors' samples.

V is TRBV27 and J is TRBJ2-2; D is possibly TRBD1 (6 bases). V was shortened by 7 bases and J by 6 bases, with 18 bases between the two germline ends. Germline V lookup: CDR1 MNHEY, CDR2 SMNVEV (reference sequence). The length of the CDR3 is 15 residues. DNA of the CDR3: TGTGCCAGCACTTGGGGTAGTTGGGGGCCCGGGGAGCTGTTTTTT. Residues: CASTWGSWGPGELFF.

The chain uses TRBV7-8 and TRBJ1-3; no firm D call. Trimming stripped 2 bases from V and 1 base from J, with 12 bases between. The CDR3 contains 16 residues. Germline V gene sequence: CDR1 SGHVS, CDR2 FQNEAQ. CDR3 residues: CASSLLPGGSGNTIYF. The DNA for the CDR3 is TGTGCCAGCAGCTTACTTCCGGGAGGGTCTGGAAACACCATATATTTT. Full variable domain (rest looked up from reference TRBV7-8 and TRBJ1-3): GAGVSQSPRYKVAKRGQDVALRCDPISGHVSLFWYQQALGQGPEFLTYFQNEAQLDKSGLPSDRFFAERPEGSVSTLKIQRTQQEDSAVYLCASSLLPGGSGNTIYFGEGSWLTVV.

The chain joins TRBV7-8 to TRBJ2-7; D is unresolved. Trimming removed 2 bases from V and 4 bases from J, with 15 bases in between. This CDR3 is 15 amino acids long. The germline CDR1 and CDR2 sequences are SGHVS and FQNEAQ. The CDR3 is CASSLRNYQKYEQYF. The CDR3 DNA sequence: TGTGCCAGCAGCTTACGGAACTACCAGAAATACGAGCAGTACTTC.

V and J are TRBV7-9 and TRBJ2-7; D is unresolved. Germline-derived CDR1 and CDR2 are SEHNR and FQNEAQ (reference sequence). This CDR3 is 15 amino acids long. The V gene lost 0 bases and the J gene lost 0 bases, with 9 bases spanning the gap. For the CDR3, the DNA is TGTGCCAGCAGCTTAGCAGCTCTGAGCTCCTACGAGCAGTACTTC. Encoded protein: CASSLAALSSYEQYF.